Sequencing of this T cell receptor beta chain was carried out in a study of cytomegalovirus exposure and HLA in healthy donors. Study information: An analysis done earlier identified 95 million to 140 million unique TCR beta sequences from about 179 million T cells.

Only one count was recorded for this clone. Losses at the gene ends were 1 base for V and 6 bases for J; bases not matched to a gene: 3. The CDR3 spans 15 residues. Per the germline V gene, CDR1 is SNHLY and CDR2 is FYNNEI. PCR primers comprised 60 Vbeta and 13 Jbeta primers. Measured with immunoSEQ multiplex PCR; TCRdb has only the in-frame clones, and not every one. The repertoire includes 30,000 to 45,000 clones, approximately 90% of them detected once, and about an eighth sits in the top ten. The origin of this receptor is a woman in her thirties or forties in good health and CMV-seropositive. V usage is TRBV2 and J usage is TRBJ1-5, with 10 bases matching TRBD1. The specimen was PBMCs. The CDR3 region has the DNA TGTGCCAGCAGTGAAGTGGGACAGGGGTTTCAGCCCCAGCATTTT. Amino acid sequence: CASSEVGQGFQPQHF.